Detailed here is one T cell receptor (beta chain). Categorization into cohorts depended on clinical history that participants reported. V was cut by 1 base and J by 4 bases, with 14 bases left in between. There are 16 residues in the CDR3. The V gene's germline CDR1 is MNHNS and CDR2 SASEGT. These data are taken from a study of blood T cell repertoires in COVID-19. Study summary: Donors in the United States, Italy and Spain gave samples during acute or convalescent COVID-19.

Under the authors' procedure: Reference gene primer amplification gave nucleated cell count estimates. The data were produced by immunoSEQ multiplex PCR, yet TCRdb's version contains in-frame clones alone and is incomplete. V, J and clone size reflect that table, while D and trimming were determined from the DNA. The sample has some 190,000 clones, about 82% seen once; the top ten hold roughly 5.9%. The J gene is TRBJ1-5, the V gene TRBV6-1; tentatively, D is TRBD1 (5 bases). The sequence came from a man aged 35 to 55 with acute COVID-19. The material sequenced was PBMCs or T cells enriched from blood (not recorded which). The CDR3 nucleotides read TGTGCCAGCAGTGAAGGGGCGGGGGACTCAAATCAGCCCCAGCATTTT. The encoded protein is CASSEGAGDSNQPQHF.